A selection of T cell receptor beta chains follows, all from one sample in a study of blood T cell repertoires in COVID-19. The method was immunoSEQ multiplex PCR; TCRdb's version includes in-frame clones alone and lacks a portion of them. Found here are tens of thousands of clones, about 87% of them singletons; the top ten hold roughly 3.6%. Input material: peripheral blood. The receptor set was obtained from a human donor in a cohort sampled during active COVID-19. CDR3s include the opening cysteine and the closing phenylalanine or tryptophan. Fields, in order: J gene, clone size, V gene, D gene, CDR3 protein, CDR3 DNA. The D gene is left open where the match is weak. Size values are once, few and many counts, or a class for expanded clones, and some rows have none.

j_call: TRBJ1-2
clone_size: .
v_call: TRBV4-3
d_call: .
cdr3_aa: CASSQAWAPVPRRGYTF
cdr3_nt: TGCGCCAGCAGCCAAGCCTGGGCACCGGTTCCCCGGCGTGGCTACACCTTC

j_call: TRBJ2-7
clone_size: .
v_call: TRBV5-1
d_call: .
cdr3_aa: CASSPNTRTPTYEQYF
cdr3_nt: TGCGCCAGCAGCCCTAACACTAGGACCCCGACCTACGAGCAGTACTTC

j_call: TRBJ1-2
clone_size: .
v_call: TRBV11-2
d_call: .
cdr3_aa: CASSLVRNYGYTF
cdr3_nt: TGTGCCAGCAGCTTAGTCAGGAACTATGGCTACACCTTC

j_call: TRBJ1-1
clone_size: .
v_call: TRBV7-9
d_call: TRBD1
cdr3_aa: CASSLLTGSTEAFF
cdr3_nt: TGTGCCAGCAGCTTATTGACAGGGAGCACTGAAGCTTTCTTT

j_call: TRBJ2-5
clone_size: once
v_call: TRBV18
d_call: TRBD2
cdr3_aa: CASSRYKLAGVEETQYF
cdr3_nt: TGTGCCAGCTCACGGTATAAACTAGCGGGAGTTGAAGAGACCCAGTACTTC

j_call: TRBJ2-7
clone_size: .
v_call: TRBV5-1
d_call: TRBD2
cdr3_aa: CASRASGEFEQYF
cdr3_nt: TGCGCCAGCAGGGCTAGCGGGGAGTTTGAGCAGTACTTC

j_call: TRBJ1-1
clone_size: .
v_call: TRBV9
d_call: .
cdr3_aa: CASSVQGATEAFF
cdr3_nt: TGTGCCAGCAGCGTCCAGGGTGCCACTGAAGCTTTCTTT

j_call: TRBJ2-3
clone_size: .
v_call: TRBV10-3
d_call: TRBD2
cdr3_aa: CAISGTSGRDTQYF
cdr3_nt: TGTGCCATCTCCGGGACTAGCGGGCGAGATACGCAGTATTTT

j_call: TRBJ1-6
clone_size: .
v_call: TRBV28
d_call: TRBD1
cdr3_aa: CASRRGTGDKRGNSPLHF
cdr3_nt: TGTGCCAGCAGAAGGGGGACAGGGGATAAACGGGGCAATTCACCCCTCCACTTT

j_call: TRBJ2-2
clone_size: .
v_call: TRBV6-5
d_call: .
cdr3_aa: CASSYSTGGTGELFF
cdr3_nt: TGTGCCAGCAGTTACTCAACCGGGGGTACCGGGGAGCTGTTTTTT